This T cell receptor beta chain was documented in a study of OX40 agonist ivuxolimab in advanced cancers. About the research overall: The mean age was approximately 60 years, ranging from 23 to 79, with around four fifths of participants male.

Some clones are missing from TCRdb's copy, which holds only in-frame ones; the method was immunoSEQ multiplex PCR. The table has more than 15,000 clones, approximately 91% seen once. People who had autoimmune disease history or systemic immunosuppression were excluded. The V gene's germline CDR1 is MDHEN and CDR2 SYDVKM. V lost 5 bases, J lost 3 bases, and 16 bases lay in between. This CDR3 contains 16 residues. The chain recombines TRBV28 with TRBJ2-2; maybe TRBD1 (7 bases). The sequences come from CD4+ or CD8+ T cells sorted from blood, collected in a trial of the OX40 agonist ivuxolimab. This TCR was recovered from an adult with an advanced solid tumor such as melanoma, head and neck, liver or kidney cancer. The CDR3 loop is CASSPRDRRHTGELFF. The CDR3 DNA reads as TGTGCCAGCAGTCCGCGGGACAGAAGACACACCGGGGAGCTGTTTTTT. Variable domain in full (rest from reference TRBV28 and TRBJ2-2): DVKVTQSSRYLVKRTGEKVFLECVQDMDHENMFWYRQDPGLGLRLIYFSYDVKMKEKGDIPEGYSVSREKKERFSLILESASTNQTSMYLCASSPRDRRHTGELFFGEGSRLTVL.